This is a list of T cell receptor beta chains from one sample in a study of cytomegalovirus exposure and HLA in healthy donors. TCRdb's copy holds only in-frame clones and misses some; the assay was immunoSEQ multiplex PCR. The table shows under 150,000 clones, with roughly 82% occurring only once. Sequencing used PBMCs. These receptors all stem from a boy younger than 18 in good health and CMV-seronegative. Both conserved end residues are part of each CDR3. The D gene is left open where the match is weak. Clone size is given for some rows only: seen once, a few or many times, or a class if the clone is expanded.

D gene | J gene | CDR3 length | clone size | V gene | CDR3 DNA | CDR3 protein
NA | TRBJ1-5 | 15 | NA | TRBV7-2 | TGTGCCAGCAGCCTCGTTGGGCTGAGCAATCAGCCCCAGCATTTT | CASSLVGLSNQPQHF
NA | TRBJ2-5 | 16 | NA | TRBV7-9 | TGTGCCAGCAGCTCGACCGACTATTCCTGGGAAGAGACCCAGTACTTC | CASSSTDYSWEETQYF
NA | TRBJ1-5 | 12 | NA | TRBV25-1 | TGTGCCAGCAAAGGGGAAAGCCAGCCCCAGCATTTT | CASKGESQPQHF
TRBD1 | TRBJ1-5 | 15 | NA | TRBV5-1 | TGCGCCAGCAGCGCCGGGACAGGGGGCAATCAGCCCCAGCATTTT | CASSAGTGGNQPQHF
NA | TRBJ1-1 | 14 | NA | TRBV11-3 | TGTGCCAGCAGCTTAGTGAGGCGGAACACTGAAGCTTTCTTT | CASSLVRRNTEAFF
NA | TRBJ2-3 | 14 | NA | TRBV11-2 | TGTGCCAGCAGCTTCGTTTTGGGGAGAGATACGCAGTATTTT | CASSFVLGRDTQYF
NA | TRBJ2-7 | 15 | few | TRBV30 | TGTGCCTGGAGTGCCGGCCCAGGGGAGTTCTCCGTGCAGTACTTC | CAWSAGPGEFSVQYF
NA | TRBJ1-4 | 16 | NA | TRBV5-6 | TGTGCCAGCAGCCGTAAGGGACTCTCGGGGGGGGAAAAACTGTTTTTT | CASSRKGLSGGEKLFF
TRBD2 | TRBJ2-1 | 16 | NA | TRBV4-1 | TGCGCCAGCAGCCAGTCCGTAGCGGGAGGGCCGATCGAGCAGTTCTTC | CASSQSVAGGPIEQFF
NA | TRBJ2-1 | 13 | NA | TRBV7-2 | TGTGCCAGCAGCTTTTCGGTTTACAATGAGCAGTTCTTC | CASSFSVYNEQFF
NA | TRBJ2-2 | 14 | NA | TRBV19 | TGTGCCAGTAGTAAGGCCCTACTAGCCGGGGAGCTGTTTTTT | CASSKALLAGELFF
TRBD2 | TRBJ2-1 | 15 | NA | TRBV5-1 | TGCGCCAGCAGCCGGGGACTAGCGGGCTACAATGAGCAGTTCTTC | CASSRGLAGYNEQFF
TRBD2 | TRBJ2-7 | 15 | NA | TRBV10-3 | TGTGCCATCAGTGGAATGGGACTAGCGGGATTTGAGCAGTACTTC | CAISGMGLAGFEQYF
TRBD1 | TRBJ1-1 | 13 | NA | TRBV6-5 | TGTGCCAGCAGTACTGGACAGGGAACTGAAGCTTTCTTT | CASSTGQGTEAFF
TRBD1 | TRBJ2-7 | 14 | NA | TRBV7-9 | TGTGCCAGCAGCTTAGTAGCAGGGGGCTACGAGCAGTACTTC | CASSLVAGGYEQYF
TRBD1 | TRBJ1-2 | 15 | NA | TRBV29-1 | TGCAGCGTGGGGACAGGACAGGACGCCAACTATGGCTACACCTTC | CSVGTGQDANYGYTF
TRBD1 | TRBJ1-1 | 15 | NA | TRBV27 | TGTGCCAGCAGTTCCGGGACAGGCCTGAACACTGAAGCTTTCTTT | CASSSGTGLNTEAFF
TRBD1 | TRBJ2-1 | 18 | NA | TRBV5-6 | TGTGCCAGCAGCCTTGGGACAGGGCCTGGGAGCTCCTACAATGAGCAGTTCTTC | CASSLGTGPGSSYNEQFF
TRBD2 | TRBJ2-7 | 16 | NA | TRBV6-1 | TGTGCCAGCAGTGAATACGAACTAGCGGCTTCCTACGAGCAGTACTTC | CASSEYELAASYEQYF
TRBD1 | TRBJ1-5 | 14 | NA | TRBV10-3 | TGTGCCATCAGTGCCACAGGGGGTGGGAAACCCCAGCATTTT | CAISATGGGKPQHF